These T cell receptor beta chains were read from a single sample in a study of blood T cells in healthy people across ages. One entry per CDR3 protein, called by TCRdb with MiXCR from the 5' RACE reads. The sample shows fewer than 2 million distinct CDR3 sequences, 39% of them seen only once. The sample consisted of blood. These receptors were obtained from a human donor in good health. CDR3s include the opening cysteine and the closing phenylalanine or tryptophan. A D gene is named only where the DNA matches it firmly. Clone size is given for some rows only: seen once, a few or many times, or a class if the clone is expanded.

D	J	V	size	DNA	CDR3
TRBD1	TRBJ2-7	TRBV10-3	once	TGTGCCATCAGTGATCTGAGGCAGGGGGTCTCCTACGAGCAGTACTTC	CAISDLRQGVSYEQYF
-	TRBJ2-7	TRBV29-1	-	TGCAGCGCCCACAGTGGGCCCTACGAGCAGTACTTC	CSAHSGPYEQYF
-	TRBJ2-3	TRBV4-3	-	TGCGCCAGCAGCCAAAAAACGGCAGATACGCAGTATTTT	CASSQKTADTQYF
-	TRBJ1-2	TRBV4-1	few	TGCGCCAGCAGCCAAGATGTAGCAGGGAGTCTTGACTATGGCTACACCTTC	CASSQDVAGSLDYGYTF
TRBD2	TRBJ2-3	TRBV9	-	TGTGCCAGCAGCGTAGCAGCGGGGGCCACAGATACGCAGTATTTT	CASSVAAGATDTQYF
TRBD1	TRBJ1-6	TRBV9	few	TGTGCCAGCAGCTCCCGACAGGGAGATAATTCACCCCTCCACTTT	CASSSRQGDNSPLHF
-	TRBJ1-6	TRBV5-6	-	TGTGCCAGCAGCTTACCGGGACCCTCCCCCCTCCACTTT	CASSLPGPSPLHF
-	TRBJ2-7	TRBV3-1	few	TGTGTCAGCAGCCAAGGGGCCTCCTACGAGCAGTACTTC	CVSSQGASYEQYF
-	TRBJ1-1	TRBV9	-	TGTGCCAGCAGCGTCAGGGTAGTGGGGACTGAAGCTTTCTTT	CASSVRVVGTEAFF
-	TRBJ2-3	TRBV12-3/TRBV12-4	few	TGTGCCAGCAGTCATCATAGCGGCAACCCGCTCACGGATACGCAGTATTTT	CASSHHSGNPLTDTQYF
-	TRBJ2-7	TRBV5-6	-	TGTGCCAGCAGCCTAGGACAAGAGGCCTACGAGCAGTACTTC	CASSLGQEAYEQYF
TRBD1	TRBJ1-1	TRBV7-7	few	TGTGCTAGCAGCCCTGCTCTTCAGGGGGCCGGGAACACTGAAGCTTTCTTT	CASSPALQGAGNTEAFF
-	TRBJ2-3	TRBV7-2	once	TGTGCCAGCAGCCAATTGGTTTCGCAAGATACGCAGTATTTT	CASSQLVSQDTQYF
-	TRBJ1-4	TRBV11-3	few	TGTGCCAGCAGCTTGAAGGGGCCCGCGGTGTTTTTT	CASSLKGPAVFF
TRBD2	TRBJ2-1	TRBV11-2	-	TGTGCCAGCAGCCCCCGCGGGGGAAATGACGGTGAGCAGTTCTTC	CASSPRGGNDGEQFF
-	TRBJ2-1	TRBV12-3/TRBV12-4	-	TGTGCCAGCAGTGCAGGGGTGAGAAGGGCCTACAATGAGCAGTTCTTC	CASSAGVRRAYNEQFF
TRBD1	TRBJ2-1	TRBV27	few	TGTGCCAGCAGTTTGGGCAGGGGGCTTGAGCAGTTCTTC	CASSLGRGLEQFF
-	TRBJ2-1	TRBV5-6	-	TGTGCCAGCAGCTTGGGCCCTAGAAGTGTGGATGAGCAGTTCTTC	CASSLGPRSVDEQFF
-	TRBJ2-1	TRBV3-1	few	TGTGCCACCTCATCGGCGTCGGTTGAGCAGTTCTTC	CATSSASVEQFF
-	TRBJ1-4	TRBV12-3/TRBV12-4	few	TGTGCCAGCAGTTTCTCCGGGGCCGCCTATAATGAAAAACTGTTTTTT	CASSFSGAAYNEKLFF
TRBD2	TRBJ2-5	TRBV14	-	TGTGCCAGCAGCCAGATCAAGCCCGGACTAGTACTCCAAGAGACCCAGTACTTC	CASSQIKPGLVLQETQYF
TRBD2	TRBJ2-3	TRBV7-2	-	TGTGCCAGCAGCTTAACCCCCCAGCGGGGGGGATCAGATACGCAGTATTTT	CASSLTPQRGGSDTQYF
-	TRBJ1-4	TRBV4-3	-	TGCGCCAGCAGCCAAGGCCAGGGTACAGAAAAACTGTTTTTT	CASSQGQGTEKLFF
TRBD2	TRBJ2-1	TRBV7-9	-	TGTGCCAGCACCCAGGGGCGGGGGGAACCGAACTCCTACAATGAGCAGTTCTTC	CASTQGRGEPNSYNEQFF
TRBD1	TRBJ1-2	TRBV2	-	TGTGCCAGCACCTTGGACAGGGTTCATGGCTACACCTTC	CASTLDRVHGYTF
TRBD1	TRBJ1-2	TRBV18	few	TGTGCCAGCTCTCAGACAGGGTGGGAAGGCTACACCTTC	CASSQTGWEGYTF
TRBD1	TRBJ1-5	TRBV20-1	-	TGCAGTATTATTAATACCCGGCTTGACAGGGGGCACTTTGGCAATCAGCCCCAGCATTTT	CSIINTRLDRGHFGNQPQHF
-	TRBJ1-5	TRBV6-2/TRBV6-3	few	TGTGCCAGCAGTCGGGTTGCAGATACCAATCAGCCCCAGCATTTT	CASSRVADTNQPQHF
-	TRBJ1-2	TRBV29-1	few	TGCAGCGTTGAAGATCGTGGTACACCTAGGGGCTACACCTTC	CSVEDRGTPRGYTF
-	TRBJ1-4	TRBV2	-	TGTGCCAGCAGTGAAGCGATCGCCTACAATGAAAAACTGTTTTTT	CASSEAIAYNEKLFF
-	TRBJ1-4	TRBV6-2/TRBV6-3	-	TGTGCCAGCAGTTGCGTGGACCTTCTTAATGAAAAACGGTTTTTT	CASSCVDLLNEKRFF
-	TRBJ2-7	TRBV10-3	many	TGTGCCATCAGTGAGGAGCCGATCGAGCAGTACTTC	CAISEEPIEQYF